Sample share makes the clone carrying this T cell receptor beta chain large (0.1 to 1%). The antigen remains undetermined. The data belong to a study of chemoradiotherapy in HPV16-positive cancers. Across the study: Functional T-cell assays on a couple of HPV16-positive patients' cells defined candidate HPV-specific clones and common TCR motifs. Study findings and constraints: Only a couple of HPV16-positive patients supplied the functional HPV-specificity definition. HPV-responsive T-cell expansion during chemoradiotherapy was linked to improved recurrence-free survival in HPV16-positive patients.

Over chemoradiotherapy, repertoires were sampled more than once. The CDR3 extends over 15 amino acids. Germline assignment: CDR1 MNHNS and CDR2 SASEGT. Deletions cut 0 bases from V and 2 bases from J, with 10 bases between. Sequencing was performed with immunoSEQ multiplex PCR; in TCRdb, only in-frame clones are kept and a portion is missing. The table includes 20,000 or so clones, 70% to 90% detected once. This material consisted of blood, taken from a patient who underwent chemoradiotherapy. The sequence was collected from a human donor with HPV-associated anogenital cancer. The chain combines TRBV6-1 with TRBJ1-2; a weak D match, TRBD1 (5 bases). In DNA, the CDR3 is TGTGCCAGCAGTGAAGCCCTCAGGGTAAACTATGGCTACACCTTC. Its translation: CASSEALRVNYGYTF.